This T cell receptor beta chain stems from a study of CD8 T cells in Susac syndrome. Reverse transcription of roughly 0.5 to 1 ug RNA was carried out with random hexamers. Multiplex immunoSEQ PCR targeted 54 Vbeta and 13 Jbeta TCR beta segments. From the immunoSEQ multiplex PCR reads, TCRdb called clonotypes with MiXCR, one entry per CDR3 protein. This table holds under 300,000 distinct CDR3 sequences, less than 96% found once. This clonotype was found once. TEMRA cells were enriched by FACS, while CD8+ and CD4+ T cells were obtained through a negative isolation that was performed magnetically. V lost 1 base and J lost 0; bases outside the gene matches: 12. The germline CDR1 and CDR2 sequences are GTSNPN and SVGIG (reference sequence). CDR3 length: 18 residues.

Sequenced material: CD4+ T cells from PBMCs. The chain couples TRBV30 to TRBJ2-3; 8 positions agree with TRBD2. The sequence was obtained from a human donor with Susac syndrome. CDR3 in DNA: TGTGCCTGGAGTGCCCAGGTGGTGGCTAGCGGGAGCACAGATACGCAGTATTTT. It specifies CAWSAQVVASGSTDTQYF. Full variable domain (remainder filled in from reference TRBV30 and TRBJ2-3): SQTIHQWPATLVQPVGSPLSLECTVEGTSNPNLYWYRQAAGRGLQLLFYSVGIGQISSEVPQNLSASRPQDRQFILSSKKLLLSDSGFYLCAWSAQVVASGSTDTQYFGPGTRLTVL.